This T cell receptor beta chain was retrieved from a study of CD8 T cells in ankylosing spondylitis. The study's findings and limits: Disease-associated clones were reportedly significantly overrepresented in matched ankylosing spondylitis synovial fluid. Previously reported in reactive arthritis synovial fluid and blood were some of the motif variants. Disease-linked clones were found to be CD8+ and relatively rare in peripheral blood.

The J segment lost 0 bases and the V segment lost 5 bases, leaving 9 bases of the junction unmatched. The CDR3 consists of 16 residues. The germline gives CDR1 DFQATT, CDR2 SNEGSKA (reference sequence). TCRdb analysed the 5' RACE reads with MiXCR anew, one entry per CDR3 protein. The sample consists of under 250,000 distinct CDR3 sequences, approximately 24% of them appearing once. This clonotype was counted many times. What it binds is unknown. V is TRBV20-1 and J is TRBJ2-4; the match to TRBD2 covers 8 bases. The sequencing input was blood, either unsorted or a sorted T cell fraction (not recorded which). The TCR sequence derives from a male donor with ankylosing spondylitis or in good health (not recorded which). The CDR3 sequence: CSASPAGDLAKNIQYF. The CDR3 DNA reads as TGCAGTGCTTCCCCAGCGGGAGACTTAGCCAAAAACATTCAGTACTTC.